This TCR beta chain was recovered during a study of T cell responses to AZD1222 COVID-19 vaccine. Study context: Second doses at about 4 or about 12 weeks were pooled.

The CDR3 runs to 15 residues. Trimming removed 5 bases from V and 3 bases from J, with 16 bases in between. In germline, CDR1 is MNHEY, CDR2 SMNVEV (reference sequence). Libraries were prepared by immunoSEQ multiplex PCR; TCRdb keeps only in-frame clonotypes and omits some of them. The sample includes about 130,000 clones, around nine tenths of them seen just once. In the case of this clone: Its specificity is not known.

Overall study results and limits: Scientists sampled the repertoires only once the peak T cell response had passed. Seropositive at baseline were only five or six AZD1222 recipients. Among the donors, most were white British and more were female, and clonal diversity was possibly underestimated.

The chain couples TRBV27 to TRBJ1-2; weak D call: TRBD1 (5 bases). This receptor was taken from an adult in good health. This specimen consisted of peripheral blood, obtained on day 0 of AZD1222 vaccination. The CDR3 DNA sequence: TGTGCCAGCAGTCCCTCTCCAGGGTCTCACTATGGCTACACCTTC. This translates into CASSPSPGSHYGYTF.